Listed below are T cell receptor beta chains from one sample, sequenced in a study of T cells in Graves' hyperthyroidism and ophthalmopathy. Each CDR3 protein gets one entry after TCRdb re-called the multiplex PCR reads with MiXCR. The table records 490,000 or so distinct CDR3 sequences, 20% to 25% of them present only once. The specimen sequenced was blood. The source is a woman in her 70s with Graves' ophthalmopathy. Both conserved end residues are part of each CDR3. A D gene is named only where the DNA matches it firmly. Clone size is shown for a subset of rows, as once, few, many or a class of expanded clone.

clone size,D gene,J gene,V gene,CDR3 protein,CDR3 DNA
few,TRBD1,TRBJ2-5,TRBV24-1,CATSQHGRDRGRETQYF,TGTGCCACCAGCCAACACGGCCGGGACAGGGGGCGGGAGACCCAGTACTTC
-,-,TRBJ2-2,TRBV12-3/TRBV12-4,CASSWAGTGELFF,TGTGCCAGCAGTTGGGCGGGGACCGGGGAGCTGTTTTTT
-,-,TRBJ1-2,TRBV20-1,CSARDLQGGDGYTF,TGCAGTGCTAGAGATCTACAGGGTGGTGATGGCTACACCTTC
-,-,TRBJ2-3,TRBV5-5,CASSAWNTDTQYF,TGTGCCAGCAGCGCCTGGAACACAGATACGCAGTATTTT
few,TRBD1,TRBJ2-3,TRBV2,CASTGTEYTDTQYF,TGTGCCAGCACTGGGACAGAATACACAGATACGCAGTATTTT
many,-,TRBJ1-1,TRBV20-1,CSARASGGTEAFF,TGCAGTGCTAGAGCCTCTGGAGGCACTGAAGCTTTCTTT
many,TRBD1,TRBJ1-1,TRBV11-3,CASSLQGADTEAFF,TGTGCCAGCAGCTTACAGGGGGCCGACACTGAAGCTTTCTTT
few,-,TRBJ1-1,TRBV20-1,CSASSGWKEAFF,TGCAGTGCTAGTAGTGGTTGGAAGGAAGCTTTCTTT
many,TRBD1,TRBJ1-3,TRBV12-3/TRBV12-4,CASSFGQGSGNTIYF,TGTGCCAGCAGTTTCGGACAGGGAAGTGGAAACACCATATATTTT
few,-,TRBJ1-6,TRBV15,CATSRGDNSPLHF,TGTGCCACCAGCAGAGGGGATAATTCACCCCTCCACTTT
-,-,TRBJ2-7,TRBV11-2,CASSLRAAGYRYEQYF,TGTGCCAGCAGCTTAAGGGCGGCGGGATACCGCTACGAGCAGTACTTC
-,-,TRBJ2-7,TRBV5-1,CASRLTRTYEQYF,TGCGCCAGCAGGCTAACCAGAACCTACGAGCAGTACTTC
-,-,TRBJ2-7,TRBV5-1,CASSLWADSYEQYF,TGCGCCAGCAGCTTGTGGGCGGACTCCTACGAGCAGTACTTC
-,-,TRBJ2-5,TRBV4-1,CASSQTGWETQYF,TGCGCCAGCAGCCAAACCGGGTGGGAGACCCAGTACTTC
-,-,TRBJ2-7,TRBV19,CASSIDGAWASYEQYF,TGTGCCAGTAGTATAGACGGAGCATGGGCCTCCTACGAGCAGTACTTC
few,-,TRBJ1-6,TRBV3-1,CASSQVEGRGNSPLHF,TGTGCCAGCAGCCAAGTCGAGGGCAGGGGTAATTCACCCCTCCACTTT